This record covers a single T cell receptor (beta chain). The antigen is undetermined. This record comes from a study of shared clonotypes between healthy human individuals. Looking at the study overall: There were three CD4 naive, three CD4 memory, two CD8 naive and one CD8 memory plates per donor. Regarding the study as a whole: Four donors showed sharing of approximately 5% of naive CD4 clonotypes.

Sorted-subset replicate PCR reactions were performed with around 200 ng DNA, corresponding to tens of thousands of T cell genomes. Per the authors' pipeline: Filtering differed, since immunoSEQ gave only junction sequences and no quality scores. The table came from immunoSEQ multiplex PCR; TCRdb's copy has only in-frame clones and leaves some out. Clone size and the V and J calls come from that table; the DNA yielded D and trimming. The table records about 2.4 million clones, just over 90% of them present only once. The receptor was derived from a man between 18 and 29 years old in good health. Material for sequencing was naive CD4+ T cells sorted from blood. Subset denoted: CD45RA+ positively selected.

The CDR3 region is CASSPAQGTYEQYF. The CDR3 DNA sequence: TGTGCCAGCAGTCCCGCACAGGGAACCTACGAGCAGTACTTC. The V call is TRBV6-5, the J call TRBJ2-7; tentative D call: TRBD1 (6 bases). Germline V gene data show CDR1 as MNHEY and CDR2 as SVGAGI. V was cut by 5 bases and J by 2 bases, with 13 bases left in between. The CDR3 runs to 14 residues.